The 31 T cell receptor beta chains below come from one sample, sequenced in a study of vaccination and CD4 T cells after COVID-19. Treatment of the sample: roughly 10-day PBMC culture with coronavirus spike peptide pools or control peptides (ViraFEST assay). Sequenced with the Oncomine TCR Beta short-read assay was DNA taken from cultured CD4+ T cells. TCRdb reprocessed the PCR reads via MiXCR and lists one record per CDR3 protein. The data contain roughly 14,000 distinct CDR3 sequences, about 42% of them singletons. No antigen has been identified for these receptors. Sequenced sample: cultured CD4+ T cells from blood. These TCRs come from a human donor with COVID-19.

This clonotype was counted a few times. The chain combines TRBV7-9 with TRBJ2-2, with TRBD1 identical over 10 bases. Germline V gives CDR1 SEHNR, CDR2 FQNEAQ (reference sequence). After removal of 4 bases from V and 4 bases from J, the junction contained 6 bases not matched to a gene. The CDR3 is made up of 16 amino acids. CDR3 loop: CASSSRQGAVTGELFF. CDR3 in DNA: TGTGCCAGCAGCTCCAGACAGGGGGCGGTCACCGGGGAGCTGTTTTTT.

This chain's CDR3 is CASSQDASPPRAYGYTF. The CDR3 DNA sequence: TGTGCCAGCAGCCAAGATGCATCCCCCCCGAGGGCCTATGGCTACACCTTC. This chain uses TRBV14 with TRBJ1-2, with no clear D. Trimming stripped 0 bases from V and 4 bases from J, with 18 bases between. Germline loops: CDR1 SGHDN, CDR2 FVKESK. The CDR3 contains 17 residues.

The rearrangement joins TRBV7-9 to TRBJ2-7; 10 nucleotides align to TRBD1. Losses at the gene ends were 5 bases for V and 7 bases for J; bases not matched to a gene: 11. Germline lookup yields CDR1 SEHNR and CDR2 FQNEAQ (reference sequence). CDR3 size: 15 residues. CDR3 nucleotides: TGTGCCAGCAGCCGGGGCCGACAGGGGGCGGGGGAGCAGTACTTC. This codes for CASSRGRQGAGEQYF. Full variable domain (missing parts from reference TRBV7-9 and TRBJ2-7): DTGVSQNPRHKITKRGQNVTFRCDPISEHNRLYWYRQTLGQGPEFLTYFQNEAQLEKSRLLSDRFSAERPKGSFSTLEIQRTEQGDSAMYLCASSRGRQGAGEQYFGPGTRLTVT.

V is TRBV6-1 and J is TRBJ2-1, with 8 bases identical to TRBD2. V lost 6 bases to trimming and J lost 6 bases; unmatched junction nucleotides: 7. Germline CDR1 is MNHNS and CDR2 is SASEGT. The CDR3 has 14 residues. CDR3 residues: CASRGPGGGNEQFF. The CDR3 DNA reads TGTGCCAGCAGGGGACCGGGGGGGGGCAATGAGCAGTTCTTC.

The chain uses TRBV7-8 and TRBJ1-4; 7 bases match TRBD1. Looked up from germline, CDR1 is SGHVS and CDR2 is FQNEAQ. Trimming removed 1 base from V and 7 bases from J; junction bases left unmatched: 9. The CDR3 totals 16 residues. This CDR3 reads CASSLGRGSESEKLFF. CDR3 nucleotide sequence: TGTGCCAGCAGCTTAGGCAGGGGGTCTGAAAGTGAAAAACTGTTTTTT.

The chain employs TRBV7-2 and TRBJ2-2, with a weak D call TRBD2 (6 bases). Trimming removed 4 bases from V and 2 bases from J, with 11 bases in between. Germline V gene sequence: CDR1 SGHTA, CDR2 FQGNSA. This CDR3 comprises 15 residues. CDR3 in amino acids: CASSSRDLNTGELFF. The CDR3 DNA follows: TGTGCCAGCAGCTCCCGGGACTTAAACACCGGGGAGCTGTTTTTT.

The gene calls are TRBV4-1 and TRBJ1-1; D may be TRBD1 (5 bases). V was clipped by 2 bases and J by 1 base, with 14 bases between them. Germline V gene sequence: CDR1 MGHRA, CDR2 YSYEKL. This CDR3 has 16 amino acids. The CDR3 coding sequence is TGCGCCAGCAGCCAAAACGCGGGGGGTCCGAACACTGAAGCTTTCTTT. Amino acids: CASSQNAGGPNTEAFF.

This clonotype has only a few counts. The chain carries TRBV20-1 and TRBJ2-4; 7 positions agree with TRBD1. Germline V CDR1 and CDR2: DFQATT, SNEGSKA (reference sequence). Trimming took 5 bases from V and 0 from J; bases not matched to a gene: 7. The CDR3 consists of 15 residues. The CDR3 nucleotides are TGCAGTGCTCCGACAGGGCCTTTAGCCAAAAACATTCAGTACTTC. Protein sequence: CSAPTGPLAKNIQYF.

The chain carries TRBV7-2 and TRBJ1-2; D uncertain. V was trimmed by 3 bases and J by 2 bases, leaving 7 bases between them. The CDR3 covers 13 residues. CDR1 and CDR2 from the germline V gene are SGHTA and FQGNSA. CDR3 bases: TGTGCCAGCAGCTTGGTACAGAACTATGGCTACACCTTC. Translation: CASSLVQNYGYTF.

Within the sample, this clonotype is large. V is TRBV5-6 and J is TRBJ1-6; no firm D call. Trimming removed 4 bases at V and 8 bases at J, with 16 bases between. Per germline, CDR1 SGHDT and CDR2 YYEEEE. This CDR3 region has 15 residues. The CDR3, as DNA: TGTGCCAGCAGCCTTGCCCGGAGCCTTTATTCACCCCTCCACTTT. Its translation is CASSLARSLYSPLHF.

This clonotype appeared once. V usage is TRBV7-2 and J usage is TRBJ2-7, with 12 bases matching TRBD1. Per germline, CDR1 SGHTA and CDR2 FQGNSA. With 3 bases clipped from V and 6 bases from J, the junction kept 12 bases outside the gene matches. The CDR3 runs to 17 residues. The CDR3 region is CASSLALRDRGLSEQYF. CDR3 sequence (DNA): TGTGCCAGCAGCTTGGCTTTAAGGGACAGGGGGCTGAGCGAGCAGTACTTC.

V gene TRBV20-1 combines with J gene TRBJ1-1; D not certain. This CDR3 is 15 amino acids long. Per germline, CDR1 DFQATT and CDR2 SNEGSKA (reference sequence). Trimming pared 4 bases from V and 1 base from J, leaving 16 bases between. CDR3 DNA: TGCAGTGCTACCAGTTCCGGGTCGGGGAACACTGAAGCTTTCTTT. It codes for CSATSSGSGNTEAFF.

This chain joins TRBV21-1 and TRBJ1-1. TRBV21-1 is listed as a pseudogene. This CDR3 contains 17 residues. CDR3 loop: CASSKDSGGWMNTEAFF. CDR3 DNA: TGTGCCAGCAGCAAAGATAGCGGGGGCTGGATGAACACTGAAGCTTTCTTT.

This clonotype was seen a handful of times. V usage is TRBV27 and J usage is TRBJ1-1; the D gene is possibly TRBD1 (5 bases). Germline assignment: CDR1 MNHEY and CDR2 SMNVEV (reference sequence). The CDR3 runs to 12 residues. Trimming shortened V by 10 bases and J by 11 bases, and 20 bases separated the two germline ends. The CDR3: CATRKGTLGAFF. The DNA of the CDR3 is TGTGCCACCCGGAAGGGGACCCTGGGGGCTTTCTTT.

This chain uses TRBV5-1 with TRBJ2-3; 8 nucleotides match TRBD1. Germline V gene sequence: CDR1 SGHRS, CDR2 YFSETQ. V trimming: 5 bases; J trimming: 0 bases; junction bases outside the gene matches: 5. The CDR3 extends over 15 amino acids. This CDR3 reads CASSWGTGSTDTQYF. The CDR3 DNA sequence: TGCGCCAGCAGTTGGGGGACAGGAAGCACAGATACGCAGTATTTT.

This chain links TRBV12-3 or TRBV12-4 with TRBJ2-2; maybe TRBD2 (6 bases). The CDR3 runs 15 residues. Trimming left V 2 bases short and J 6 bases short, with 13 bases between. As DNA, the CDR3 is TGTGCCAGCAGTTTACCGGGGGTAGTCGCCGGGGAGCTGTTTTTT. Translation: CASSLPGVVAGELFF.

This clonotype was counted between two and nine times. V usage is TRBV6-1 and J usage is TRBJ1-1; possible D gene TRBD1, 6 bases. The V end lost 6 bases, the J end lost 4 bases, and 15 bases lay between the germline ends. The germline gives CDR1 MNHNS, CDR2 SASEGT. The CDR3 extends over 14 amino acids. The CDR3 sequence: CASRNLQGSTEAFF. The CDR3 DNA follows: TGTGCCAGCAGGAATCTACAGGGATCCACTGAAGCTTTCTTT.

V gene TRBV12-3 or TRBV12-4 combines with J gene TRBJ1-6; 7 bases match TRBD1. This CDR3 contains 15 residues. Trimming at V came to 6 bases and at J to 6 bases, leaving 8 bases not matched to a gene. The CDR3 loop reads CASSITGAGNSPLHF. The CDR3 DNA is TGTGCCAGCAGCATAACAGGGGCCGGTAATTCACCCCTCCACTTT.

This clonotype is labeled medium-sized. This sequence joins TRBV5-1 and TRBJ2-3; no reliable D call. V was clipped by 6 bases and J by 0 bases, with 14 bases between them. Germline CDR1 SGHRS, CDR2 YFSETQ. The length of the CDR3 is 15 residues. CDR3 DNA: TGCGCCAGCAAGGAATACAGTTCTAGCACAGATACGCAGTATTTT. It specifies CASKEYSSSTDTQYF.

This sequence joins TRBV6-2 or TRBV6-3 and TRBJ1-1; D gene uncertain. Germline loops: CDR1 MNHEY, CDR2 SVGEGT. V lost 8 bases to trimming and J lost 1 base, with 23 bases between them. This CDR3 region has 17 residues. CDR3: CASWSSGWTHGNTEAFF. Here the CDR3 DNA reads TGTGCCAGCTGGAGCTCTGGATGGACCCATGGGAACACTGAAGCTTTCTTT.

This clonotype has just a few counts. The chain links TRBV19 to TRBJ2-2; no reliable D call. Germline values: CDR1 LNHDA, CDR2 SQIVND (reference sequence). V lost 7 bases and J 0 bases, leaving 12 bases between the germline ends. This CDR3 region has 15 residues. The CDR3: CASKDRRSNTGELFF. The CDR3, as DNA: TGTGCCAGTAAGGATCGGCGGTCGAACACCGGGGAGCTGTTTTTT.

This clonotype has a handful of counts. The rearrangement uses TRBV7-2 and TRBJ2-5; no clear D. CDR1 is SGHTA, CDR2 FQGNSA, per germline. The CDR3 runs 11 residues. Deletions cut 9 bases from V and 1 base from J, with 6 bases between. CDR3 DNA: TGTGCCAGTAGTGGCCAAGAGACCCAGTACTTC. Protein product: CASSGQETQYF.

The chain uses TRBV6-5 and TRBJ2-5, with 14 nucleotides matching TRBD2. Trimming took 0 bases from V and 2 from J; bases not matched to a gene: 5. The germline V gene encodes CDR1 MNHEY and CDR2 SVGAGI. The CDR3 length is 18 residues. Written as DNA, the CDR3 is TGTGCCAGCAGTTACTCTGGGACTAGCGGGGGCCGTCAAGAGACCCAGTACTTC. It is translated as CASSYSGTSGGRQETQYF.

There are a few counts of this clonotype. This chain joins TRBV28 and TRBJ2-5; possible D gene TRBD2, 6 bases. Germline assignment: CDR1 MDHEN and CDR2 SYDVKM. Trimming pared 3 bases from V and 4 bases from J, leaving 15 bases between. The CDR3 is 15 amino acids. Written as DNA, the CDR3 is TGTGCCAGCAGTTTTCAGGACGGGGGTGGAGAGACCCAGTACTTC. Amino acids: CASSFQDGGGETQYF.

The CDR3 bases are TGTGCCAGCAGCCAAGGAACCCAAGAGACCCAGTACTTC. This sequence encodes CASSQGTQETQYF. V gene TRBV4-2 combines with J gene TRBJ2-5, with D unresolved. V lost 1 base and J lost 1, with 4 bases in between. CDR1 is LGHNA and CDR2 is YNFKEQ in the germline V gene. The CDR3 totals 13 residues.

The rearrangement joins TRBV7-3 to TRBJ1-1; D is possibly TRBD1 (6 bases). Per the germline V gene, CDR1 is SGHTA and CDR2 is FQGTGA. V shed 5 bases and J shed 6 bases, with 13 bases lying between them. The CDR3 consists of 13 residues. CDR3: CASSPTPGAEAFF. CDR3 nucleotides: TGTGCCAGCAGCCCGACTCCAGGGGCTGAAGCTTTCTTT.

CDR3 DNA: TGCAGTGCTGGGGGGGGACTAGCGGGGAATATCGATACGCAGTATTTT. Its protein product is CSAGGGLAGNIDTQYF. The chain couples TRBV20-1 to TRBJ2-3; 13 bases match TRBD2. This CDR3 contains 16 residues. Germline lookup yields CDR1 DFQATT and CDR2 SNEGSKA (reference sequence). V gave up 5 bases and J gave up 6 bases; unmatched junction bases: 11.

The chain is built from TRBV20-1 and TRBJ1-1; D may be TRBD1 (5 bases). Germline-derived CDR1 and CDR2 are DFQATT and SNEGSKA (reference sequence). There are 11 residues in the CDR3. Trimming took 6 bases from V and 4 from J, leaving 9 bases between them. Here the CDR3 reads CSASGGTEAFF. The CDR3 DNA reads TGCAGTGCCTCGGGGGGCACTGAAGCTTTCTTT.

This clonotype was seen more than once but under ten times. The chain links TRBV12-3 or TRBV12-4 to TRBJ1-5, with D perhaps TRBD1 (5 bases). The ends were cut back, 6 bases at V and 4 bases at J, with 16 bases in the middle. There are 15 residues in the CDR3. The CDR3 region is CASSRMDKWNQPQHF. CDR3 DNA: TGTGCCAGCAGCCGCATGGACAAGTGGAATCAGCCCCAGCATTTT.

This clonotype was detected a few times. This chain joins TRBV6-1 and TRBJ1-1; no reliable D call. Germline CDR1 reads MNHNS; CDR2 reads SASEGT. V lost 7 bases to trimming and J lost 7 bases, with 19 bases between them. The CDR3 consists of 14 residues. The CDR3 region has the DNA TGTGCCAGCAACCCCGTGGGGAGGCACGGTGAAGCTTTCTTT. This gives the protein CASNPVGRHGEAFF.

The CDR3 spells CASSKEGNLDSPLHF. Written as DNA, the CDR3 is TGTGCCAGCAGCAAGGAGGGAAATTTGGATTCACCCCTCCACTTT. The chain carries TRBV21-1 and TRBJ1-6. TRBV21-1 is listed as a pseudogene. The CDR3 totals 15 residues.